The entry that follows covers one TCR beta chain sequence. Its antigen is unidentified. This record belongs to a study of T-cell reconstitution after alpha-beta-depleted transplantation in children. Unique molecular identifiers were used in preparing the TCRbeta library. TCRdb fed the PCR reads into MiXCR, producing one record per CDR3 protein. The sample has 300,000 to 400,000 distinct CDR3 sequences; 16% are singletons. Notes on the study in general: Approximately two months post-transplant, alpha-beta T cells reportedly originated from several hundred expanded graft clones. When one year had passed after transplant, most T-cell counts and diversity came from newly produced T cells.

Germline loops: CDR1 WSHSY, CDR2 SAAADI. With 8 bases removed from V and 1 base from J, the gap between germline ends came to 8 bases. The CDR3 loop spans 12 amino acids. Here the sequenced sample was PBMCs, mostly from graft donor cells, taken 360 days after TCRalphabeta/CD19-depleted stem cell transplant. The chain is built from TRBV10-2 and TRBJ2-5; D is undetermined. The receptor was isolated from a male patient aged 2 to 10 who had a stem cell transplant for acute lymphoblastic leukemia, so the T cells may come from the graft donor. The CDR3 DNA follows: TGCGCCAGCGGTGCGGTCCAAGAGACCCAGTACTTC. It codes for CASGAVQETQYF.